This T cell receptor (beta chain) was documented in a study of cytomegalovirus exposure and HLA in healthy donors. Overall study results and limits: An observed cluster of highly shared sequence variants was recorded as a likely sequencing artifact.

Turning to this clone: Antigen unknown. One end of the junction does not line up with germline, which may come from a read error.

The PCR contained 60 Vbeta and 13 Jbeta primers. Measured with immunoSEQ multiplex PCR; TCRdb has only the in-frame clones, and not every one. The data show 200,000 to 250,000 clones, more than 70% seen once. The CDR3 contains 13 residues. The germline V gene has CDR1 SNHLY and CDR2 FYNNEI. The specimen sequenced was PBMCs. The chain employs TRBV2 and TRBJ1-1; no reliable D call. This sequence originates from a human donor in good health. CDR3 amino acids: CVSSEPGNTEAFF. CDR3 DNA sequence: TGTGTCAGCAGTGAGCCGGGAAACACTGAAGCTTTCTTT.